The 28 T cell receptor beta chains reported below all come from one sample, sequenced in a study of brain T cells in children with intractable seizures. Time point: blood from clinic visit 5 months post-surgery; TSC patient then seizure free. The data were produced by immunoSEQ multiplex PCR, yet TCRdb's version contains in-frame clones alone and is incomplete. The sample has about 340,000 clones, about 93% seen once. The sequences come from peripheral blood, collected less than 6 months after surgery. These receptors were taken from a boy younger than two with tuberous sclerosis and intractable seizures.

This clone was detected once. The genes are TRBV19 and TRBJ2-1, with D perhaps given as TRBD1 or TRBD2 (5 bases each). V was pared by 1 base and J by 8 bases, with 9 bases between. The CDR3 contains 13 residues. Germline lookup yields CDR1 LNHDA and CDR2 SQIVND (reference sequence). CDR3 residues: CASSIVRDDEQFF. The CDR3 DNA reads as TGTGCCAGTAGTATAGTCCGGGACGATGAGCAGTTCTTC. Full variable domain (missing parts from reference TRBV19 and TRBJ2-1): DGGITQSPKYLFRKEGQNVTLSCEQNLNHDAMYWYRQDPGQGLRLIYYSQIVNDFQKGDIAEGYSVSREKKESFPLTVTSAQKNPTAFYLCASSIVRDDEQFFGPGTRLTVL.

CDR3 coding DNA: TGTGCCAGCACCCTCGACCACTACTTCTACAATGAGCAGTTCTTC. Translating gives CASTLDHYFYNEQFF. The gene calls are TRBV5-8 and TRBJ2-1; no definite D call. Trimming cost V 6 bases and J 3 bases, with 16 bases left between them. The germline gives CDR1 SGHTS, CDR2 YDEGEE. The length of the CDR3 is 15 residues.

The chain joins TRBV13 to TRBJ2-3; 8 bases line up with TRBD2. This CDR3 contains 15 residues. Germline V lookup: CDR1 PRHDT, CDR2 FYEKMQ (reference sequence). Unmatched junction bases numbered 6, after V lost 5 bases and J lost 2 bases. CDR3 in DNA: TGTGCCAGCAGCCCAAGCGGGGGCGACACAGATACGCAGTATTTT. Translated: CASSPSGGDTDTQYF.

The chain recombines TRBV9 with TRBJ2-7; no reliable D call. Trimming took 2 bases from V and 3 from J, leaving 15 bases between them. Germline assignment: CDR1 SGDLS and CDR2 YYNGEE. CDR3 size: 15 residues. For the CDR3, the DNA is TGTGCCAGCAGCGTTGATGCGGTTGTAGGCTACGAGCAGTACTTC. Translating it yields CASSVDAVVGYEQYF.

The chain is built from TRBV6-5 and TRBJ2-7, with 7 bases identical to TRBD1. V shed 2 bases and J 6 bases; nucleotides not matched to a gene: 7. Germline V CDR1 and CDR2: MNHEY, SVGAGI. This CDR3 comprises 14 residues. CDR3 loop: CASSYAKGAGEQYF. The CDR3 DNA sequence: TGTGCCAGCAGTTACGCGAAGGGGGCAGGCGAGCAGTACTTC.

The J gene is TRBJ2-6, the V gene TRBV28, with 8 bases lining up with TRBD1. V trimming: 4 bases; J trimming: 0 bases; junction bases outside the gene matches: 17. Germline CDR1 MDHEN, CDR2 SYDVKM. The CDR3 sequence is 21 residues long. The CDR3 DNA is TGTGCCAGCAGTTGGATAGTGTCGGGACAGGAGCCACTCTCTGGGGCCAACGTCCTGACTTTC. Its translation is CASSWIVSGQEPLSGANVLTF.

The chain is built from TRBV30 and TRBJ1-1; no clear D. The CDR3 is 12 amino acids. Germline lookup yields CDR1 GTSNPN and CDR2 SVGIG (reference sequence). Trimming took off 4 bases at V and 6 bases at J, with 12 bases between the two ends. CDR3: CAWTATRAEAFF. CDR3 bases: TGTGCCTGGACAGCGACAAGGGCTGAAGCTTTCTTT. The full variable domain, its missing parts supplied by reference TRBV30 and TRBJ1-1, is SQTIHQWPATLVQPVGSPLSLECTVEGTSNPNLYWYRQAAGRGLQLLFYSVGIGQISSEVPQNLSASRPQDRQFILSSKKLLLSDSGFYLCAWTATRAEAFFGQGTRLTVV.

This sequence joins TRBV7-9 and TRBJ2-1; TRBD2 might be the D (6 bases). V dropped 5 bases and J dropped 13 bases, with 33 bases sitting between them. Per germline, CDR1 SEHNR and CDR2 FQNEAQ (reference sequence). The CDR3 is 18 amino acids. The CDR3 sequence: CASSRRALPGSSVHVQFF. The CDR3 coding sequence is TGTGCCAGCAGCCGTAGGGCTCTCCCGGGCTCTAGCGTCCACGTACAGTTCTTC.

A single count supports this clone. The chain links TRBV5-4 to TRBJ1-1, with a possible D match to TRBD1 (6 bases). There are 14 residues in the CDR3. V was pared by 3 bases and J by 6 bases, with 15 bases between. From germline, CDR1 is SGHNT and CDR2 YYREEE (reference sequence). In DNA, the CDR3 is TGTGCCAGCAGCTCGCAGGGGTCGGGGCCTGAAGCTTTCTTT. It encodes CASSSQGSGPEAFF.

The chain employs TRBV2 and TRBJ1-6; D perhaps matches TRBD1 (6 bases). With 6 bases removed from V and 6 bases from J, the gap between germline ends came to 6 bases. The length of the CDR3 is 12 residues. The germline CDR1 and CDR2 sequences are SNHLY and FYNNEI. The CDR3 DNA reads as TGTGCCAGCAGACAGGGTAATTCACCCCTCCACTTT. It encodes CASRQGNSPLHF.

The chain employs TRBV30 and TRBJ2-2; D remains ambiguous. CDR1 is GTSNPN and CDR2 is SVGIG in the germline V gene (reference sequence). The ends were cut back, 3 bases at V and 3 bases at J, with 8 bases in the middle. CDR3 length: 13 amino acids. CDR3 loop: CAWRALDTGELFF. CDR3 nucleotide sequence: TGTGCCTGGAGGGCCCTTGACACCGGGGAGCTGTTTTTT.

The V gene is TRBV2, the J gene TRBJ2-2, with TRBD2 matching over 13 bases. CDR1 and CDR2 (germline): SNHLY, FYNNEI. After removal of 3 bases from V and 5 bases from J, the junction contained 3 bases not matched to a gene. The CDR3 extends over 16 amino acids. Here the CDR3 reads CASSEPTSGGTGELFF. The CDR3 region has the DNA TGTGCCAGCAGTGAGCCGACTAGCGGGGGGACCGGGGAGCTGTTTTTT.

V usage is TRBV7-9 and J usage is TRBJ2-3; 9 nucleotides agree with TRBD1. The CDR3 has 16 amino acids. CDR1 is SEHNR and CDR2 is FQNEAQ in the germline V gene (reference sequence). Trimming removed 3 bases from V and 3 bases from J; junction bases left unmatched: 7. Written as DNA, the CDR3 is TGTGCCAGCAGCTTCGGGGACAGGGACTGGACAGATACGCAGTATTTT. Its translation is CASSFGDRDWTDTQYF.

The chain uses TRBV7-2 and TRBJ2-2; 8 positions agree with TRBD2. Trimming removed 1 base from V and 7 bases from J; junction bases left unmatched: 5. Germline V gene sequence: CDR1 SGHTA, CDR2 FQGNSA. The CDR3 extends over 15 amino acids. As DNA, the CDR3 is TGTGCCAGCAGCTTAGAACCGGGAGGGTTCGGGGAGCTGTTTTTT. This gives the protein CASSLEPGGFGELFF.

The rearrangement joins TRBV11-2 to TRBJ2-1; D is undetermined. In germline, CDR1 is SGHAT, CDR2 FQNNGV. The CDR3 spans 15 residues. Trimming cost V 5 bases and J 5 bases, with 16 bases left between them. The CDR3 is CASSESVGRDNEQFF. Here the CDR3 DNA reads TGTGCCAGCAGCGAAAGCGTGGGTCGGGACAATGAGCAGTTCTTC.

This sequence joins TRBV4-1 and TRBJ1-2; D gene unclear. The V end was cut by 5 bases, the J end by 3 bases, with 16 bases between. The CDR3 spans 15 residues. Germline CDR1 reads MGHRA; CDR2 reads YSYEKL. This chain's CDR3 is CASSYEASSYYGYTF. In DNA, the CDR3 is TGCGCCAGCAGCTATGAAGCCTCCTCTTACTATGGCTACACCTTC.

This chain links TRBV19 with TRBJ2-7; TRBD1 matches 8 bases. CDR1 and CDR2 from the germline V gene are LNHDA and SQIVND (reference sequence). Germline trimming cut 2 bases from V and 5 bases from J; bases unmatched to any gene: 8. The CDR3 extends over 15 amino acids. CDR3 region: CASSIMGSGGHEQYF. In DNA, the CDR3 is TGTGCCAGTAGTATAATGGGATCAGGGGGCCACGAGCAGTACTTC.

The chain carries TRBV27 and TRBJ2-7, with 8 bases identical to TRBD1. V shed 5 bases, J shed 3 bases, and the junction held 6 bases outside the gene matches. The CDR3 loop spans 14 amino acids. Germline V lookup: CDR1 MNHEY, CDR2 SMNVEV (reference sequence). CDR3 sequence: CASSQDRDGYEQYF. Written as DNA, the CDR3 is TGTGCCAGCAGTCAGGACAGGGATGGCTACGAGCAGTACTTC.

The V gene is TRBV9, the J gene TRBJ1-4; D is perhaps TRBD1 (5 bases). V lost 3 bases to trimming and J lost 4 bases, with 13 bases between them. CDR1 and CDR2 (germline): SGDLS, YYNGEE. CDR3 length: 15 amino acids. The DNA of the CDR3 is TGTGCCAGCAGCGAGGCGGGGACTTTTAATGAAAAACTGTTTTTT. This gives the protein CASSEAGTFNEKLFF. The complete variable domain, with remaining parts taken from reference TRBV9 and TRBJ1-4, reads DSGVTQTPKHLITATGQRVTLRCSPRSGDLSVYWYQQSLDQGLQFLIQYYNGEERAKGNILERFSAQQFPDLHSELNLSSLELGDSALYFCASSEAGTFNEKLFFGSGTQLSVL.

V is TRBV6-1 and J is TRBJ2-3; D not resolved. CDR1 MNHNS and CDR2 SASEGT come from the germline V gene. Trimming removed 2 bases from V and 2 bases from J, with 17 bases in between. The CDR3 is 17 amino acids. CDR3 amino acids: CASSELPGAFLTDTQYF. The CDR3 bases are TGTGCCAGCAGTGAACTTCCGGGCGCCTTCCTCACAGATACGCAGTATTTT.

The V call is TRBV30, the J call TRBJ1-4, with 7 bases aligning to TRBD1. The V gene end was trimmed by 0 bases and the J gene end by 4 bases; junction bases not matched to a gene: 2. The germline V gene has CDR1 GTSNPN and CDR2 SVGIG (reference sequence). This CDR3 has 14 residues. The CDR3 DNA follows: TGTGCCTGGAGTGTACGGGACAGTAATGAAAAACTGTTTTTT. Translation: CAWSVRDSNEKLFF.

The rearrangement joins TRBV7-2 to TRBJ2-1, with 8 bases matching TRBD2. Germline assignment: CDR1 SGHTA and CDR2 FQGNSA. The trim removed 2 bases at V and 4 bases at J, leaving 7 bases unmatched. CDR3 length: 16 amino acids. The CDR3 bases are TGTGCCAGCAGCTTATTGGGCGGGGGGCTATACAATGAGCAGTTCTTC. Translating gives CASSLLGGGLYNEQFF. Looking up the rest from reference TRBV7-2 and TRBJ2-1 gives the full variable domain: GAGVSQSPSNKVTEKGKDVELRCDPISGHTALYWYRQSLGQGLEFLIYFQGNSAPDKSGLPSDRFSAERTGGSVSTLTIQRTQQEDSAVYLCASSLLGGGLYNEQFFGPGTRLTVL.

The chain employs TRBV19 and TRBJ1-4, with unresolved D. Trimming removed 8 bases from V and 3 bases from J, with 10 bases in between. The CDR3 extends over 13 amino acids. CDR1 and CDR2 from the germline V gene are LNHDA and SQIVND (reference sequence). CDR3 amino acids: CASCSLANEKLFF. The CDR3 DNA follows: TGTGCCAGTTGTAGTCTTGCTAATGAAAAACTGTTTTTT.

This chain connects TRBV2 to TRBJ2-1; 8 bases line up with TRBD2. This CDR3 contains 17 residues. CDR1 is SNHLY and CDR2 is FYNNEI in the germline V gene. The V gene end was trimmed by 6 bases and the J gene end by 5 bases; junction bases not matched to a gene: 15. The CDR3 DNA sequence: TGTGCCAGCAGCGGGGGTCTAGCGGGTAGAGGGGACAATGAGCAGTTCTTC. It codes for CASSGGLAGRGDNEQFF.

V usage is TRBV9 and J usage is TRBJ2-3; perhaps TRBD2 as D (6 bases). CDR1 and CDR2 from the germline V gene are SGDLS and YYNGEE. The CDR3 spans 17 residues. V was cut by 0 bases and J by 3 bases, with 17 bases left in between. The chain's CDR3 is CASSVALSGEETDTQYF. CDR3 nucleotides: TGTGCCAGCAGCGTAGCTTTGTCGGGGGAGGAAACAGATACGCAGTATTTT.

The V and J genes are TRBV6-1 and TRBJ2-1, with TRBD2 as a possible D gene (6 bases). The CDR3 runs 12 residues. The V and J ends lost 2 bases and 12 bases respectively, with 11 bases between them. CDR1 MNHNS and CDR2 SASEGT come from the germline V gene. The CDR3 reads CASSERLARQFF. CDR3 sequence (DNA): TGTGCCAGCAGTGAACGGCTAGCGCGGCAGTTCTTC.

The V call is TRBV4-1, the J call TRBJ1-2; 8 bases are a match to TRBD1. Germline V CDR1 and CDR2: MGHRA, YSYEKL. V shed 3 bases, J shed 6 bases, and the junction held 9 bases outside the gene matches. The CDR3 is made up of 15 amino acids. The CDR3 here is CASSQRQGPGDGYTF. The CDR3 bases are TGCGCCAGCAGCCAGAGACAGGGGCCAGGTGATGGCTACACCTTC.

Here the CDR3 DNA reads TGTGCCTGGAGTGGCCCTCTCCCGCCCATATTGACAGGGGGCCATGAAAAACTGTTTTTT. It specifies CAWSGPLPPILTGGHEKLFF. This chain joins TRBV30 and TRBJ1-4, with TRBD1 identical over 10 bases. The CDR3 sequence is 20 residues long. V lost 1 base and J lost 6; bases outside the gene matches: 20. Per the germline V gene, CDR1 is GTSNPN and CDR2 is SVGIG (reference sequence).